This TCR beta chain was sequenced for a study of T cells in tuberculosis. On the study more broadly: IGRA-negative adolescents, IGRA-positive adolescents with latent tuberculosis and adults with active tuberculosis formed this South African cohort. General study findings and limits: A GMM-specific repertoire classifier reached about 90% accuracy, AUROC approximately 0.9. Cases with active tuberculosis were adults, while controls were adolescents. The TCR-beta difference was not significant; alpha differences partly reflected length.

About this clone itself: Its antigen is currently unknown.

Using immunoSEQ multiplex PCR, the repertoire was profiled, and TCRdb retains in-frame clones only, with some absent. The sample consists of about 49,000 clones, 90% to 95% of them appearing once. Specified time point: new active TB diagnosis, blood taken before or within 7 days of starting treatment. Germline V gives CDR1 GTSNPN, CDR2 SVGIG (reference sequence). The CDR3 contains 12 residues. With 8 bases removed from V and 6 bases from J, the gap between germline ends came to 14 bases. The TCR originated in an adult with tuberculosis. The J gene is TRBJ1-5, the V gene TRBV30, with TRBD1 as a possible D gene (6 bases). The source was PBMCs, collected at tuberculosis diagnosis. The CDR3 is CAPGGSGQPQHF. The DNA of the CDR3 is TGTGCCCCTGGGGGCTCAGGTCAGCCCCAGCATTTT. Based on the CDR3 plus reference TRBV30 and TRBJ1-5, the full variable domain is SQTIHQWPATLVQPVGSPLSLECTVEGTSNPNLYWYRQAAGRGLQLLFYSVGIGQISSEVPQNLSASRPQDRQFILSSKKLLLSDSGFYLCAPGGSGQPQHFGDGTRLSIL.